One and the same sample provided the 28 T cell receptor beta chains below, sequenced in a study of T-cell memory formation after mild COVID-19. TCRdb re-analysed the 5' RACE reads in MiXCR, keeping a single row per CDR3 protein. The sample records under 35,000 distinct CDR3 sequences, 20% to 25% being singletons. Specimen: PBMCs or a T cell subset sorted from them (not recorded which). The receptor source for this set is an adult who had mild COVID-19 (a few samples of this study predate the infection). Cell type and time point are not known.

This chain joins TRBV30 and TRBJ1-2; D call uncertain. The CDR3 covers 13 residues. Germline V lookup: CDR1 GTSNPN, CDR2 SVGIG (reference sequence). Trimming left V 0 bases short and J 4 bases short, with 9 bases between. This CDR3 is CAWSVDRLYGYTF. The CDR3, as DNA: TGTGCCTGGAGTGTAGACCGCCTCTATGGCTACACCTTC.

Many counts were recorded for this clonotype. The chain has TRBV5-5 and TRBJ2-5; 7 bases agree with TRBD2. Germline lookup yields CDR1 SGHKS and CDR2 YYEKEE (reference sequence). The CDR3 covers 16 residues. V trimming: 2 bases; J trimming: 0 bases; junction bases outside the gene matches: 7. The CDR3 coding sequence is TGTGCCAGCAGCTTTAATGCGGGACTAAACCAAGAGACCCAGTACTTC. Amino acids: CASSFNAGLNQETQYF. Looking up the rest from reference TRBV5-5 and TRBJ2-5 gives the full variable domain: DAGVTQSPTHLIKTRGQQVTLRCSPISGHKSVSWYQQVLGQGPQFIFQYYEKEERGRGNFPDRFSARQFPNYSSELNVNALLLGDSALYLCASSFNAGLNQETQYFGPGTRLLVL.

Ten or more counts support this clonotype. V usage is TRBV2 and J usage is TRBJ2-4; D unresolved. The CDR3 is made up of 14 amino acids. From germline, CDR1 is SNHLY and CDR2 FYNNEI. The V end was cut by 1 base, the J end by 2 bases, with 6 bases between. CDR3 sequence reads: CASSEVSTKNIQYF. The CDR3 DNA is TGTGCCAGCAGTGAAGTTAGTACCAAAAACATTCAGTACTTC. The full variable domain, in which reference TRBV2 and TRBJ2-4 provide the parts outside the CDR3, is EPEVTQTPSHQVTQMGQEVILRCVPISNHLYFYWYRQILGQKVEFLVSFYNNEISEKSEIFDDQFSVERPDGSNFTLKIRSTKLEDSAMYFCASSEVSTKNIQYFGAGTRLSVL.

This clonotype was counted many times. The chain has TRBV12-3 or TRBV12-4 and TRBJ1-1, with D uncertain. This CDR3 has 14 amino acids. V lost 3 bases and J lost 11, with 19 bases in between. The CDR3 loop is CASSFEGTGKHAFF. For the CDR3, the DNA is TGTGCCAGCAGTTTTGAGGGTACGGGAAAGCATGCTTTCTTT.

The V and J genes are TRBV29-1 and TRBJ2-5, with 7 nucleotides matching TRBD2. The CDR3 length is 15 residues. Per germline, CDR1 SQVTM and CDR2 ANQGSEA. Trimming at V came to 0 bases and at J to 10 bases, leaving 14 bases not matched to a gene. The CDR3 DNA follows: TGCAGCGTTGAAGAGGCCCGTCGGGACTACTCTATCCAGTACTTC. Its protein is CSVEEARRDYSIQYF. Full variable domain (outside the CDR3, taken from reference TRBV29-1 and TRBJ2-5): SAVISQKPSRDICQRGTSLTIQCQVDSQVTMMFWYRQQPGQSLTLIATANQGSEATYESGFVIDKFPISRPNLTFSTLTVSNMSPEDSSIYLCSVEEARRDYSIQYFGPGTRLLVL.

The sample holds many counts of this clonotype. The chain couples TRBV4-3 to TRBJ2-7; 8 bases map to TRBD2. The junction had 15 bases not matched to a gene; V was cut back by 0 bases and J by 2 bases. The CDR3 consists of 19 residues. In germline, CDR1 is LGHNA, CDR2 YSLEER. The CDR3 reads CASSQDKGLAENRTYEQYF. The DNA for the CDR3 is TGCGCCAGCAGCCAAGATAAAGGACTAGCAGAAAACCGAACCTACGAGCAGTACTTC.

The rearrangement links TRBV20-1 to TRBJ2-7; D remains ambiguous. From germline, CDR1 is DFQATT and CDR2 SNEGSKA (reference sequence). The germline V and J ends were trimmed by 6 bases and 1 base, with 10 bases remaining between them. The CDR3 runs 12 residues. CDR3 in amino acids: CSARTVSYEQYF. The CDR3 DNA follows: TGCAGTGCCCGGACGGTATCCTACGAGCAGTACTTC.

This clonotype was found many times. V is TRBV6-2 or TRBV6-3 and J is TRBJ2-1; TRBD2 aligns across 9 bases. V lost 0 bases to trimming and J lost 10 bases; unmatched junction nucleotides: 7. The CDR3 spans 15 residues. In germline, CDR1 is MNHEY, CDR2 SVGEGT. The CDR3 spells CASSYSTSGVREQFF. The DNA of the CDR3 is TGTGCCAGCAGTTACTCGACTAGCGGAGTGCGGGAGCAGTTCTTC.

By proportion, this clonotype is medium-sized. The chain's CDR3 is CSARESGRGNEQFF. The CDR3 DNA sequence: TGCAGTGCTAGAGAAAGCGGGAGGGGAAATGAGCAGTTCTTC. This chain joins TRBV20-1 and TRBJ2-1; 10 bases fit TRBD2. Germline V CDR1 and CDR2: DFQATT, SNEGSKA (reference sequence). The trim removed 0 bases at V and 7 bases at J, leaving 3 bases unmatched. The CDR3 sequence is 14 residues long.

This clonotype was recorded many times. This chain connects TRBV12-3 or TRBV12-4 to TRBJ2-3, with D possibly being TRBD2 (5 bases). CDR3 length equals 13 residues. V was clipped by 4 bases and J by 6 bases, with 11 bases between them. The chain's CDR3 is CASSSQTGDTQYF. The CDR3 nucleotides are TGTGCCAGCAGTTCCCAAACGGGGGATACGCAGTATTTT.

This chain joins TRBV4-1 and TRBJ1-2, with a weak D call TRBD1 (5 bases). The V and J ends lost 4 bases and 0 bases respectively, with 9 bases between them. Germline-derived CDR1 and CDR2 are MGHRA and YSYEKL. The CDR3 runs 14 residues. The CDR3 loop reads CASSLGLTNYGYTF. The CDR3 nucleotides read TGCGCCAGCAGCCTGGGACTTACTAACTATGGCTACACCTTC.

This clonotype was picked up a small number of times. V usage is TRBV2 and J usage is TRBJ2-3; 13 positions agree with TRBD2. The germline gives CDR1 SNHLY, CDR2 FYNNEI. CDR3 size: 19 residues. The J segment lost 7 bases and the V segment lost 7 bases, leaving 20 bases of the junction unmatched. The CDR3 here is CASTSRTSGGPTTFNTQYF. The CDR3, as DNA: TGTGCCAGCACGAGCAGGACTAGCGGGGGCCCTACAACCTTCAATACGCAGTATTTT. Using reference TRBV2 and TRBJ2-3 for the parts outside the CDR3, the full variable domain is EPEVTQTPSHQVTQMGQEVILRCVPISNHLYFYWYRQILGQKVEFLVSFYNNEISEKSEIFDDQFSVERPDGSNFTLKIRSTKLEDSAMYFCASTSRTSGGPTTFNTQYFGPGTRLTVL.

This chain joins TRBV12-3 or TRBV12-4 and TRBJ2-3; a possible D gene is TRBD1 (6 bases). The CDR3 is 15 residues long. The germline V and J ends were trimmed by 5 bases and 4 bases, with 16 bases remaining between them. The CDR3 spells CASSQGPGTSDTQYF. CDR3 nucleotides: TGTGCCAGCAGTCAGGGGCCCGGCACGTCAGATACGCAGTATTTT.

Ten or more counts support this clonotype. This sequence joins TRBV6-5 and TRBJ2-7; D is unresolved. Trimming pared 0 bases from V and 1 base from J, leaving 4 bases between. The CDR3 contains 13 residues. The V gene's germline CDR1 is MNHEY and CDR2 SVGAGI. CDR3 in amino acids: CASSYSGSYEQYF. Written as DNA, the CDR3 is TGTGCCAGCAGTTACTCGGGGTCCTACGAGCAGTACTTC.

This clonotype was observed at least ten times. The chain joins TRBV20-1 to TRBJ2-2; D might be TRBD2 (5 bases). Germline V gene data show CDR1 as DFQATT and CDR2 as SNEGSKA (reference sequence). The V end lost 3 bases, the J end lost 5 bases, and 16 bases lay between the germline ends. CDR3 length: 15 amino acids. The CDR3 is CSASNSGSRTGELFF. For the CDR3, the DNA is TGCAGTGCTAGTAATTCGGGATCCCGAACCGGGGAGCTGTTTTTT.

To note about this clonotype: A read error may explain this, as a much larger clone is one base away. The chain joins TRBV6-5 to TRBJ1-5; D is perhaps TRBD1 (5 bases). This CDR3 has 13 amino acids. Germline lookup yields CDR1 MNHEY and CDR2 SVGAGI. CDR3 amino acids: CASTPGLNQHQHF. The CDR3 coding sequence is TGTGCCAGCACCCCGGGACTTAATCAGCACCAGCATTTT.

The chain recombines TRBV7-2 with TRBJ1-1; maybe TRBD1 (5 bases). Germline V gives CDR1 SGHTA, CDR2 FQGNSA. The germline V and J ends were trimmed by 3 bases and 3 bases, with 8 bases remaining between them. This CDR3 spans 13 amino acids. CDR3 DNA sequence: TGTGCCAGCAGCTTCGAAGGGGACACTGAAGCTTTCTTT. Translation: CASSFEGDTEAFF.

This clonotype has at least ten counts. The rearrangement uses TRBV5-1 and TRBJ2-2; D possibly uses TRBD1 or TRBD2 (5 bases each). V lost 1 base to trimming and J lost 6 bases, with 16 bases between them. CDR1 and CDR2 (germline): SGHRS, YFSETQ. This CDR3 has 16 residues. CDR3 DNA sequence: TGCGCCAGCAGCTTGAACGCGATCGAGGGGTCCGGGGAGCTGTTTTTT. The encoded protein is CASSLNAIEGSGELFF.

Many counts were recorded for this clonotype. The chain is built from TRBV7-2 and TRBJ1-3; 8 nucleotides match TRBD1. J gave up 2 bases and V 5 bases, and 5 bases lay outside the gene matches. The CDR3 has 15 amino acids. In germline, CDR1 is SGHTA, CDR2 FQGNSA. The CDR3 is CASSAWTGTGNTIYF. The CDR3 DNA follows: TGTGCCAGCAGCGCCTGGACAGGGACTGGAAACACCATATATTTT.

This clonotype was detected many times. The chain is built from TRBV7-9 and TRBJ2-3; 8 bases agree with TRBD1. This CDR3 contains 15 residues. V lost 4 bases and J lost 3; bases outside the gene matches: 6. The germline V gene has CDR1 SEHNR and CDR2 FQNEAQ (reference sequence). For the CDR3, the DNA is TGTGCCAGCAGCTCCAGGGGGCGGGGAACAGATACGCAGTATTTT. Its translation is CASSSRGRGTDTQYF.

The chain joins TRBV7-9 to TRBJ1-1; D is uncertain. Between the trimmed V and J ends, which lost 0 bases and 4 bases, there was a span of 9 bases. CDR1 is SEHNR, CDR2 FQNEAQ, per germline (reference sequence). The CDR3 totals 14 residues. CDR3 sequence reads: CASSLASGSTEAFF. CDR3 DNA: TGTGCCAGCAGCTTAGCCTCCGGGAGCACTGAAGCTTTCTTT.

The rearrangement uses TRBV6-5 and TRBJ1-1; D gene unclear. CDR3 length equals 15 residues. V was shortened by 6 bases and J by 5 bases, with 19 bases between the two germline ends. Germline CDR1 reads MNHEY; CDR2 reads SVGAGI. The CDR3 sequence is CASSPSEVGLTEAFF. The CDR3 DNA follows: TGTGCCAGCAGCCCCTCCGAAGTAGGGCTGACTGAAGCTTTCTTT.

In this sample, this clonotype turned up many times. The chain has TRBV7-8 and TRBJ1-4; D gene ambiguous. The germline gives CDR1 SGHVS, CDR2 FQNEAQ. V was shortened by 2 bases and J by 0 bases, with 7 bases between the two germline ends. The CDR3 is 15 residues long. The CDR3 DNA reads as TGTGCCAGCAGCTTAACTGAGACAACTAATGAAAAACTGTTTTTT. Encoded protein: CASSLTETTNEKLFF.

The chain joins TRBV3-1 to TRBJ1-1; no clear D gene. The CDR3 totals 13 residues. V was trimmed by 6 bases and J by 1 base, leaving 9 bases between them. Germline assignment: CDR1 LGHDT and CDR2 YNNKEL (reference sequence). In DNA form, the CDR3 reads TGTGCCAGCAGTGCCCGGGGGAACACTGAAGCTTTCTTT. As protein: CASSARGNTEAFF.

This clonotype showed up many times. V gene TRBV5-1 combines with J gene TRBJ2-3; TRBD2 aligns across 16 bases. Germline V gene lookup returns CDR1 SGHRS and CDR2 YFSETQ. This CDR3 comprises 16 residues. J lost 7 bases, V lost 3 bases, and 5 bases had no gene match. The CDR3 here is CASSSGTSGGANTQYF. CDR3 in DNA: TGCGCCAGCAGCTCCGGGACTAGCGGGGGGGCTAATACGCAGTATTTT.

The J gene is TRBJ2-7, the V gene TRBV11-1; D is ambiguous. The CDR3 totals 13 residues. Trimming pared 3 bases from V and 5 bases from J, leaving 11 bases between. Germline loops: CDR1 SGHAT, CDR2 FQDESV (reference sequence). The CDR3 DNA is TGTGCCAGCAGCTTTTTACAAACAGACGAGCAGTACTTC. Its translation is CASSFLQTDEQYF. The whole variable domain, remainder taken from reference TRBV11-1 and TRBJ2-7, is EAEVAQSPRYKITEKSQAVAFWCDPISGHATLYWYRQILGQGPELLVQFQDESVVDDSQLPKDRFSAERLKGVDSTLKIQPAELGDSAMYLCASSFLQTDEQYFGPGTRLTVT.

This clonotype has only a few counts. The rearrangement links TRBV12-3 or TRBV12-4 to TRBJ1-1, with no clear D. The CDR3 has 14 amino acids. Trimming removed 3 bases at V and 11 bases at J, with 19 bases between. As DNA, the CDR3 is TGTGCCAGCAGTTTGTCGTATGAGGCGCATGCGGCTTTCTTT. The encoded protein is CASSLSYEAHAAFF.

This clonotype was seen repeatedly, ten times or more. This rearrangement joins TRBV12-3 or TRBV12-4 to TRBJ2-5, with D unresolved. The V gene lost 7 bases and the J gene lost 2 bases, with 8 bases spanning the gap. The CDR3 is 12 amino acids. The CDR3 region is CASNKAQETQYF. DNA of the CDR3: TGTGCCAGCAATAAAGCTCAAGAGACCCAGTACTTC.